This is a list of T cell receptor beta chains from one sample in a study of T cell clones after liver transplantation. Measured with immunoSEQ multiplex PCR; TCRdb has only the in-frame clones, and not every one. The repertoire holds over 50,000 clones, with 70% to 85% as singletons. Sequenced material: CD4+ T cells from blood, taken before liver transplant. The receptors come from a human donor who received a liver transplant. Both conserved end residues are part of each CDR3. D genes are given only for firm matches. Rows give clone size only sometimes, using once, few, many, or a class for an expanded clone.

length	V	J	size	D	CDR3	DNA
17	TRBV12-2	TRBJ1-2	NA	NA	CASRLATVRLKGYGYTF	TGTGCAAGTCGCTTAGCCACGGTTCGACTGAAGGGGTATGGCTACACCTTC
15	TRBV19	TRBJ1-5	NA	NA	CASSIDPLWSQPQHF	TGTGCCAGTAGTATAGACCCCTTATGGTCTCAGCCCCAGCATTTT
13	TRBV6-4	TRBJ2-7	NA	NA	CASSAQGPYEQYF	TGTGCCAGCAGTGCCCAAGGACCTTACGAGCAGTACTTC
14	TRBV6-1	TRBJ2-5	NA	NA	CASSELFYQETQYF	TGTGCCAGCAGTGAACTCTTCTATCAAGAGACCCAGTACTTC
16	TRBV2	TRBJ1-2	NA	TRBD1	CASSRVGTGDYYGYTF	TGTGCCAGCAGTCGGGTCGGGACAGGGGACTACTATGGCTACACCTTC
15	TRBV28	TRBJ2-1	medium-sized	TRBD1	CASSTAAQGFGEQFF	TGTGCCAGCAGTACGGCAGCACAGGGGTTTGGGGAGCAGTTCTTC
13	TRBV10-3	TRBJ1-5	NA	NA	CATTRDSNQPQHF	TGTGCCACCACCCGGGACAGCAATCAGCCCCAGCATTTT
16	TRBV28	TRBJ1-3	once	NA	CASTSVWDNSGNTIYF	TGTGCCAGCACCTCGGTTTGGGACAACTCTGGAAACACCATATATTTT
17	TRBV5-1	TRBJ1-5	NA	NA	CASSLGETGNSNQPQHF	TGCGCCAGCAGCTTGGGGGAAACAGGGAATAGCAATCAGCCCCAGCATTTT
13	TRBV2	TRBJ1-2	NA	NA	CASRSTDGYGYTF	TGTGCCAGCAGAAGTACAGATGGGTATGGCTACACCTTC
14	TRBV30	TRBJ2-3	NA	TRBD2	CAWRGLGDRGTQYF	TGTGCCTGGCGGGGACTAGGTGACAGAGGTACGCAGTATTTT
13	TRBV11-3	TRBJ2-2	NA	NA	CASSFEEGGELFF	TGTGCCAGCAGCTTCGAGGAGGGCGGGGAGCTGTTTTTT
19	TRBV5-1	TRBJ2-3	NA	TRBD2	CASSSPPGTSGSYTDTQYF	TGCGCCAGCAGCTCGCCACCCGGGACTAGCGGCTCCTACACAGATACGCAGTATTTT
20	TRBV5-1	TRBJ2-1	NA	TRBD1	CASSLVIGTGSYMAYNEQFF	TGCGCCAGCAGCTTAGTTATTGGGACAGGGAGTTATATGGCATACAATGAGCAGTTCTTC
11	TRBV5-4	TRBJ2-1	few	NA	CASSLAGEQFF	TGTGCCAGCAGCTTGGCGGGGGAGCAGTTCTTC
16	TRBV6-5	TRBJ1-5	NA	TRBD1	CASSFTRQGLNQPQHF	TGTGCCAGCAGTTTCACCCGACAGGGCCTCAATCAGCCCCAGCATTTT
15	TRBV18	TRBJ1-1	NA	NA	CASSSITGRNTEAFF	TGTGCCAGCTCATCGATTACAGGGAGGAACACTGAAGCTTTCTTT
13	TRBV6-5	TRBJ2-5	NA	TRBD1	CASRTGTGETQYF	TGTGCCAGCAGAACCGGGACAGGAGAGACCCAGTACTTC
15	TRBV6-1	TRBJ2-1	NA	TRBD2	CAISIAGGNYNEQFF	TGTGCCATCTCGATAGCGGGAGGGAACTACAATGAGCAGTTCTTC
12	TRBV4-1	TRBJ1-2	NA	NA	CASSQAGTGYTF	TGCGCCAGCAGCCAAGCAGGGACCGGCTACACCTTC